The 6 T cell receptor beta chains below all came from one sample that was sequenced in a study of cytomegalovirus exposure and HLA in healthy donors. Vbeta (60) and Jbeta (13) primers were used in the PCR. Repertoires were generated with immunoSEQ multiplex PCR, while TCRdb's copy carries only in-frame clones and drops some. The table has about 82,000 clones, approximately 82% seen once. Sequenced material: PBMCs. All receptors derive from a man between 65 and 85 years old in good health and CMV-seropositive.

The rearrangement links TRBV6-5 to TRBJ1-2, with D perhaps TRBD1 (5 bases). The CDR3 length is 13 residues. CDR1 and CDR2 (germline): MNHEY, SVGAGI. The ends were cut back, 6 bases at V and 4 bases at J, with 12 bases in the middle. The DNA for the CDR3 is TGTGCCAGCAGCCCTGACAGAGGCTATGGCTACACCTTC. This gives the protein CASSPDRGYGYTF.

This chain uses TRBV27 with TRBJ1-2; 11 bases are a match to TRBD1. With V trimmed by 4 bases and J by 3 bases, 4 bases remained unmatched. This CDR3 has 15 residues. Per germline, CDR1 MNHEY and CDR2 SMNVEV (reference sequence). The CDR3 loop is CASSSPGQGDYGYTF. CDR3 sequence (DNA): TGTGCCAGCAGTTCCCCGGGACAGGGGGACTATGGCTACACCTTC.

The chain is built from TRBV6-1 and TRBJ2-1; 8 bases agree with TRBD2. V lost 4 bases to trimming and J lost 8 bases; unmatched junction nucleotides: 7. The CDR3 covers 14 residues. The germline V gene has CDR1 MNHNS and CDR2 SASEGT. The CDR3 loop reads CASSAGGGKDEQFF. CDR3 DNA: TGTGCCAGCAGTGCCGGGGGGGGGAAGGATGAGCAGTTCTTC.

Here the CDR3 DNA reads TGTGCCTGGGCTGGACAGGGGAATGAAAAACTGTTTTTT. It is translated as CAWAGQGNEKLFF. The chain uses TRBV30 and TRBJ1-4; 9 positions match TRBD1. CDR1 is GTSNPN, CDR2 SVGIG, per germline (reference sequence). CDR3 size: 13 residues. V lost 5 bases, J lost 5 bases, and 3 bases stayed unmatched. The full variable domain, in which reference TRBV30 and TRBJ1-4 provide the parts outside the CDR3, is SQTIHQWPATLVQPVGSPLSLECTVEGTSNPNLYWYRQAAGRGLQLLFYSVGIGQISSEVPQNLSASRPQDRQFILSSKKLLLSDSGFYLCAWAGQGNEKLFFGSGTQLSVL.

The V gene is TRBV7-8, the J gene TRBJ2-7, with 11 nucleotides matching TRBD1. With 6 bases clipped from V and 3 bases from J, the junction kept 16 bases outside the gene matches. The CDR3 is made up of 18 amino acids. Looked up from germline, CDR1 is SGHVS and CDR2 is FQNEAQ. CDR3 bases: TGTGCCAGCAGACTCGGACAGGGGGCGCGACTAGCGGACTACGAGCAGTACTTC. It is translated as CASRLGQGARLADYEQYF.

The rearrangement links TRBV2 to TRBJ2-1; D is possibly TRBD2 (6 bases). Germline V gives CDR1 SNHLY, CDR2 FYNNEI. This CDR3 is 15 amino acids long. Trimming stripped 4 bases from V and 8 bases from J, with 18 bases between. The chain's CDR3 is CASSVIGASAYEQFF. CDR3 coding DNA: TGTGCCAGCAGTGTTATCGGGGCTAGCGCATATGAGCAGTTCTTC.